The 29 T cell receptor beta chains below come from one sample, sequenced in a study of blood T cell repertoires in COVID-19. Here immunoSEQ multiplex PCR was the method, and the copy in TCRdb shows in-frame clones only, minus some. The sample holds about 240,000 clones, approximately 86% seen once. Sequencing was done on a sample of PBMCs or T cells enriched from blood (not recorded which). The receptors derive from a middle-aged woman with acute COVID-19.

The chain is built from TRBV15 and TRBJ1-5; perhaps TRBD1 as D (6 bases). This CDR3 contains 14 residues. V lost 5 bases, J lost 3 bases, and 11 bases lay in between. The V gene's germline CDR1 is LNHNV and CDR2 YYDKDF (reference sequence). DNA of the CDR3: TGTGCCACCAGCGAAGGGGGACCCAATCAGCCCCAGCATTTT. Translated, it gives CATSEGGPNQPQHF.

V gene TRBV6-6 combines with J gene TRBJ1-2; 9 nucleotides line up with TRBD1. The CDR3 loop spans 17 amino acids. Germline loops: CDR1 MNHNY, CDR2 SVGAGI (reference sequence). The J segment lost 6 bases and the V segment lost 5 bases, leaving 16 bases of the junction unmatched. DNA of the CDR3: TGTGCCAGCAGTCGATCCGGGACAGGGTGGGAAAGAGATGGCTACACCTTC. It yields the protein CASSRSGTGWERDGYTF.

CDR3 in amino acids: CASSPGQGSDGYTF. The CDR3 nucleotides read TGTGCCAGCAGCCCGGGACAGGGGTCCGATGGCTACACCTTC. The V call is TRBV7-8, the J call TRBJ1-2; 10 bases align to TRBD1. V shed 5 bases and J 6 bases; nucleotides not matched to a gene: 6. Germline loops: CDR1 SGHVS, CDR2 FQNEAQ. This CDR3 is built from 14 residues.

The chain is built from TRBV5-8 and TRBJ2-2; D is possibly TRBD1 (5 bases). The CDR3 is made up of 14 amino acids. Between the trimmed V and J ends, which lost 3 bases and 4 bases, there was a span of 10 bases. CDR1 is SGHTS, CDR2 YDEGEE, per germline. The CDR3 DNA reads TGTGCCAGCAGCTGGGGCCTCATCACCGGGGAGCTGTTTTTT. Translating it yields CASSWGLITGELFF.

The J gene is TRBJ1-5, the V gene TRBV27; TRBD1 agrees at 8 bases. In germline, CDR1 is MNHEY, CDR2 SMNVEV (reference sequence). This CDR3 spans 13 amino acids. Trimming cost V 5 bases and J 6 bases; bases outside gene matches: 3. DNA for the CDR3: TGTGCCAGCAGTCAGGGGGCTAGTCAGCCCCAGCATTTT. Its protein is CASSQGASQPQHF.

The chain recombines TRBV19 with TRBJ1-1; 10 bases map to TRBD1. CDR1 is LNHDA, CDR2 SQIVND, per germline (reference sequence). Unmatched junction bases numbered 10, after V lost 5 bases and J lost 4 bases. The CDR3 loop spans 16 amino acids. CDR3 DNA: TGTGCCAGTAGTCTAAGACCGGGACAGGGGACCACTGAAGCTTTCTTT. As protein: CASSLRPGQGTTEAFF.

In regard to this clone: An end of the junction does not agree with germline; a read error may underlie this. V gene TRBV7-7 combines with J gene TRBJ2-2, with D perhaps matching TRBD1 (6 bases). The CDR3 runs 15 residues. The V gene's germline CDR1 is SSHAT and CDR2 FNYEAQ (reference sequence). CDR3 residues: CASSPRASGAGELFF. The CDR3 DNA is TGTGCTAGCAGCCCACGGGCCTCAGGGGCCGGGGAGCTGTTTTTT.

The table lists this clone with a count of one. The chain joins TRBV19 to TRBJ1-2, with D perhaps TRBD1 (6 bases). Germline CDR1 and CDR2: LNHDA and SQIVND (reference sequence). CDR3 length equals 14 residues. V dropped 5 bases and J dropped 6 bases, with 16 bases sitting between them. CDR3 bases: TGTGCCAGTAGTCCATACGACAGACAGGATGGCTACACCTTC. Translating gives CASSPYDRQDGYTF.

This clone was found once. V and J are TRBV18 and TRBJ1-2, with 8 positions matching TRBD1. V shed 1 base and J 0 bases; nucleotides not matched to a gene: 13. In germline, CDR1 is KGHSH, CDR2 LQKENI. This CDR3 has 19 residues. The CDR3 bases are TGTGCCAGCTCACCACGGGTAGTCGGCCAGGGGGCAGCTAACTATGGCTACACCTTC. This gives the protein CASSPRVVGQGAANYGYTF.

This clone was seen just once. V is TRBV6-5 and J is TRBJ2-3, with 7 bases aligning to TRBD2. This CDR3 is built from 15 residues. Germline V lookup: CDR1 MNHEY, CDR2 SVGAGI. The V segment lost 6 bases and the J segment 0 bases; nucleotides outside the gene matches: 6. The CDR3 region has the DNA TGTGCCAGCAGGGCACGGGACTATAGCACAGATACGCAGTATTTT. Amino acid sequence: CASRARDYSTDTQYF.

V usage is TRBV12-3 or TRBV12-4 and J usage is TRBJ1-1; D perhaps matches TRBD1 (5 bases). The CDR3 is made up of 13 amino acids. With 2 bases removed from V and 8 bases from J, the gap between germline ends came to 12 bases. CDR3 sequence: CASSLSGETEAFF. CDR3 bases: TGTGCCAGCAGTTTATCGGGGGAGACCGAAGCTTTCTTT.

The V call is TRBV28, the J call TRBJ2-1; 8 nucleotides match TRBD2. Germline lookup yields CDR1 MDHEN and CDR2 SYDVKM. CDR3 length equals 17 residues. The junction had 15 bases not matched to a gene; V was cut back by 6 bases and J by 5 bases. CDR3 loop: CASRPRGGTRGNNEQFF. The CDR3 nucleotides are TGTGCCAGCAGGCCACGAGGAGGGACTAGAGGCAACAATGAGCAGTTCTTC.

This rearrangement joins TRBV29-1 to TRBJ2-1; 8 bases fit TRBD1. Germline CDR1 is SQVTM and CDR2 is ANQGSEA. The CDR3 length is 13 residues. The trim removed 7 bases at V and 5 bases at J, leaving 7 bases unmatched. CDR3 DNA sequence: TGCAGCGCAGGACAGGGTAGGGACAATGAGCAGTTCTTC. The encoded protein is CSAGQGRDNEQFF.

The chain links TRBV15 to TRBJ2-7; D remains ambiguous. Germline V gene data show CDR1 as LNHNV and CDR2 as YYDKDF (reference sequence). This CDR3 comprises 14 residues. V was cut by 0 bases and J by 5 bases, with 11 bases left in between. The CDR3 protein is CATSRDGVRDEQYF. The CDR3 DNA follows: TGTGCCACCAGCAGAGATGGTGTCCGGGACGAGCAGTACTTC. The whole variable domain, remainder taken from reference TRBV15 and TRBJ2-7, is DAMVIQNPRYQVTQFGKPVTLSCSQTLNHNVMYWYQQKSSQAPKLLFHYYDKDFNNEADTPDNFQSRRPNTSFCFLDIRSPGLGDTAMYLCATSRDGVRDEQYFGPGTRLTVT.

The chain recombines TRBV27 with TRBJ2-7, with 12 bases aligning to TRBD2. Germline-derived CDR1 and CDR2 are MNHEY and SMNVEV (reference sequence). The J segment lost 2 bases and the V segment lost 5 bases, leaving 10 bases of the junction unmatched. This CDR3 is 17 amino acids long. The CDR3 reads CASSTYTSGRTTYEQYF. CDR3 in DNA: TGTGCCAGCAGTACTTATACTAGCGGGAGGACCACCTACGAGCAGTACTTC.

The chain recombines TRBV4-1 with TRBJ1-2; D possibly corresponds to TRBD1 (5 bases). Germline V lookup: CDR1 MGHRA, CDR2 YSYEKL. The CDR3 totals 15 residues. V lost 2 bases, J lost 7 bases, and 17 bases lay in between. This CDR3 is CASSQPGQVVRGYTF. The CDR3 region has the DNA TGCGCCAGCAGCCAACCTGGACAAGTTGTACGTGGCTACACCTTC.

The chain links TRBV5-1 to TRBJ2-7, with a weak D call TRBD1 (5 bases). Germline CDR1 and CDR2: SGHRS and YFSETQ. Trimming cost V 4 bases and J 3 bases, with 17 bases left between them. The CDR3 has 15 amino acids. CDR3 sequence (DNA): TGCGCCAGCAGCGCCCGCCAGGGTGGTGGCTACGAGCAGTACTTC. Its protein product is CASSARQGGGYEQYF.

V is TRBV4-1 and J is TRBJ1-5; no reliable D call. CDR3 length: 12 residues. Trimming pared 5 bases from V and 5 bases from J, leaving 7 bases between. The V gene's germline CDR1 is MGHRA and CDR2 YSYEKL. CDR3 residues: CASSELDQPQHF. In nucleotides, the CDR3 is TGCGCCAGCAGCGAACTAGATCAGCCCCAGCATTTT.

The chain carries TRBV19 and TRBJ2-7; 7 bases line up with TRBD2. CDR1 and CDR2 (germline): LNHDA, SQIVND (reference sequence). V trimming: 6 bases; J trimming: 0 bases; junction bases outside the gene matches: 5. This CDR3 region has 14 residues. The CDR3 bases are TGTGCCAGTAGGAAGAGGGAGGGCTCCTACGAGCAGTACTTC. This translates into CASRKREGSYEQYF.

The CDR3 bases are TGCGCCAGCAGCCCTGAACCCGGGACTAGCGGGAGTAATGAGCAGTTCTTC. This codes for CASSPEPGTSGSNEQFF. The chain uses TRBV5-1 and TRBJ2-1; 14 bases are shared with TRBD2. The germline CDR1 and CDR2 sequences are SGHRS and YFSETQ. V shed 4 bases and J 7 bases; nucleotides not matched to a gene: 10. The CDR3 is 17 residues long.

V and J are TRBV11-3 and TRBJ2-1, with 10 bases that match TRBD2. There are 16 residues in the CDR3. With 3 bases clipped from V and 6 bases from J, the junction kept 8 bases outside the gene matches. Per germline, CDR1 SGHNT and CDR2 YENEEA. The CDR3 coding sequence is TGTGCCAGCAGCTTTTCTAGCGGGAGTCTTGGCAATGAGCAGTTCTTC. Translating gives CASSFSSGSLGNEQFF. Together with reference TRBV11-3 and TRBJ2-1, the CDR3 gives the full variable domain: EAGVVQSPRYKIIEKKQPVAFWCNPISGHNTLYWYLQNLGQGPELLIRYENEEAVDDSQLPKDRFSAERLKGVDSTLKIQPAELGDSAVYLCASSFSSGSLGNEQFFGPGTRLTVL.

This clone occurred a few times. In nucleotides, the CDR3 is TGTGCCAGCAGCTTACTAGCGGGAGAGTACGAGCAGTACTTC. Residues: CASSLLAGEYEQYF. This chain connects TRBV7-2 to TRBJ2-7; TRBD2 matches at 10 bases. The CDR3 sequence is 14 residues long. J was trimmed by 4 bases and V by 2 bases; bases with no gene match: 2. Germline CDR1 reads SGHTA; CDR2 reads FQGNSA.

There are a few counts of this clone. The chain carries TRBV5-4 and TRBJ2-7, with D possibly being TRBD1 (6 bases). V gave up 4 bases and J gave up 0 bases, with 11 bases separating them. Germline CDR1 SGHNT, CDR2 YYREEE (reference sequence). The CDR3 has 14 residues. The CDR3 nucleotides are TGTGCCAGCAGCCTCCGGGACAACTCCTACGAGCAGTACTTC. It is translated as CASSLRDNSYEQYF.

The V call is TRBV5-1, the J call TRBJ2-3; 15 nucleotides line up with TRBD2. J gave up 2 bases and V 4 bases, and 5 bases lay outside the gene matches. This CDR3 comprises 17 residues. Germline values: CDR1 SGHRS, CDR2 YFSETQ. This CDR3 reads CASSGGLAGGDTDTQYF. In nucleotides, the CDR3 is TGCGCCAGCAGCGGGGGACTAGCGGGAGGAGACACAGATACGCAGTATTTT.

The CDR3 reads CASSRDRDSPLHF. The CDR3 DNA reads as TGTGCCAGCAGCCGGGACAGGGATTCACCCCTCCACTTT. The chain uses TRBV5-4 and TRBJ1-6; 9 bases agree with TRBD1. This CDR3 region has 13 residues. In germline, CDR1 is SGHNT, CDR2 YYREEE (reference sequence). V shed 4 bases, J shed 8 bases, and the junction held 1 base outside the gene matches.

The V call is TRBV6-1, the J call TRBJ2-7; possibly TRBD1 for D (5 bases). The CDR3 has 17 amino acids. Germline lookup yields CDR1 MNHNS and CDR2 SASEGT. Trimming took off 2 bases at V and 3 bases at J, with 20 bases between the two ends. The CDR3 DNA reads as TGTGCCAGCAGTGAAAACTTCCCAGGGATAGTCGACTACGAGCAGTACTTC. Amino acid sequence: CASSENFPGIVDYEQYF.

The gene calls are TRBV5-1 and TRBJ2-7, with TRBD2 identical over 10 bases. Germline trimming cut 0 bases from V and 6 bases from J; bases unmatched to any gene: 6. This CDR3 is 15 amino acids long. From germline, CDR1 is SGHRS and CDR2 YFSETQ. The CDR3 loop is CASSLVASGSGEQYF. CDR3 sequence (DNA): TGCGCCAGCAGCTTGGTGGCTAGCGGGAGTGGCGAGCAGTACTTC.

This chain uses TRBV5-1 with TRBJ2-4, with 13 bases matching TRBD2. This CDR3 region has 15 residues. J lost 8 bases, V lost 0 bases, and 2 bases had no gene match. The germline V gene has CDR1 SGHRS and CDR2 YFSETQ. The CDR3 DNA reads TGCGCCAGCAGCTTGGGGACTAGCGGGAGTGACATTCAGTACTTC. Protein sequence: CASSLGTSGSDIQYF.

This clone came up once. The chain combines TRBV6-5 with TRBJ1-3; D gene unclear. Germline V CDR1 and CDR2: MNHEY, SVGAGI. CDR3 length equals 14 residues. Trimming shortened V by 7 bases and J by 4 bases, and 14 bases separated the two germline ends. CDR3 DNA: TGTGCCAGCACCGCCGGGAATTCAGGAAACACCATATATTTT. Translated: CASTAGNSGNTIYF.